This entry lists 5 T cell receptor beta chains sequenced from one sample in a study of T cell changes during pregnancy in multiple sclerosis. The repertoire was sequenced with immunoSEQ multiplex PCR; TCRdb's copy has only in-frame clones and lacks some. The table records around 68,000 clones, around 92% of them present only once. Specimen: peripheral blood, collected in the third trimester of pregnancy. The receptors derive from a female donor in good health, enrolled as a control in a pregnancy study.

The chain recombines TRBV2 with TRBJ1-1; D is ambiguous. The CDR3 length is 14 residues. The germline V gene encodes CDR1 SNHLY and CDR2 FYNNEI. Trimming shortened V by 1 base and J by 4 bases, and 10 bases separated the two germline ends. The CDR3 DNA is TGTGCCAGCAGTGAAGGGTATAGACTCACTGAAGCTTTCTTT. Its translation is CASSEGYRLTEAFF.

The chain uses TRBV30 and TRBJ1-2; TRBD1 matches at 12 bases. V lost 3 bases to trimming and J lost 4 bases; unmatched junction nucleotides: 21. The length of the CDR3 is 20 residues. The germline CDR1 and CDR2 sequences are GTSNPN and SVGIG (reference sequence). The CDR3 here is CAWRDPIRDRGRVSRYGYTF. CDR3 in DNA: TGTGCCTGGAGAGATCCTATCCGGGACAGGGGGCGCGTCAGTCGCTATGGCTACACCTTC.

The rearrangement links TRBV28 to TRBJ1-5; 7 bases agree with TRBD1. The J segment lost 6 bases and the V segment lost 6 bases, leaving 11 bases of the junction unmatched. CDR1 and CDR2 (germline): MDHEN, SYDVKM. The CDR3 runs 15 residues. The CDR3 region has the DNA TGTGCCAGCAGGACCCAGGGGGGCTCGGGTCAGCCCCAGCATTTT. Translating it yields CASRTQGGSGQPQHF.

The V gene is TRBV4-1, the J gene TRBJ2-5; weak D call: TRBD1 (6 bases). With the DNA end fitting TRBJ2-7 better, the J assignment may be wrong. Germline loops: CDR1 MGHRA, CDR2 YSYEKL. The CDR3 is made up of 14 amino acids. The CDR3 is CASSQPGHTYEQYF. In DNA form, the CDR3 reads TGCGCCAGCAGCCAACCGGGACATACCTACGAGCAGTACTTC.

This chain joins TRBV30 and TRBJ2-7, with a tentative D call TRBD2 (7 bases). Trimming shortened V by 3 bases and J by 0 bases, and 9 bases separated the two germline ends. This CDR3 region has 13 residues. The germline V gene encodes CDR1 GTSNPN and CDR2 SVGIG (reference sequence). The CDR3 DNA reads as TGTGCCTGGAGCGGGGGGCCCTCCTACGAGCAGTACTTC. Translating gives CAWSGGPSYEQYF.